Sequencing of this T cell receptor (beta chain) was carried out in a study of blood T cell repertoires in COVID-19. This CDR3 has 16 residues. The repertoire was sequenced with immunoSEQ multiplex PCR; TCRdb's copy has only in-frame clones and lacks some. The sample holds some 120,000 clones, over 75% seen once. Material: peripheral blood. The sequence was collected from a man aged 80 or over with active or convalescent COVID-19. The chain combines TRBV7-5 with TRBJ1-5. TRBV7-5 is a pseudogene segment. Here the CDR3 reads CVRRDFWWGVIQPQHF. In DNA form, the CDR3 reads TGTGTCAGAAGAGATTTCTGGTGGGGGGTTATTCAGCCCCAGCATTTT.